This T cell receptor beta chain derives from a study of memory CD4+ T cells and cytomegalovirus serostatus. Whole-study findings and limits: Of 164 reported CMV TCRbeta sequences, some 70 were found in memory CD4+ repertoires.

This clone was recorded only once. Antigen specificity is unknown. Trimming left V 4 bases short and J 0 bases short, with 13 bases between. The CDR3 consists of 15 residues. CDR1 and CDR2 (germline): SGHDN, FVKESK. Single viable CD3+CD4+CD8-CD45RO+ cells were sorted as the memory CD4+ T cells. Per the authors' pipeline: Out-of-frame sequences were removed, leaving 2,204,828 distinct TCRbeta sequences. Profiled with immunoSEQ multiplex PCR; TCRdb holds only in-frame clones, not every one. The V and J calls and the clone size are those of that table, but D and trimming were determined from the DNA. The table lists more than 45,000 clones, roughly 77% of them singletons.

The clonotype was recovered from an adult in good health and CMV-seronegative. The chain joins TRBV14 to TRBJ2-7, with TRBD2 as a possible D gene (6 bases). Specimen: memory CD4+ T cells from blood. Here the CDR3 DNA reads TGTGCCAGCAGCCCGGGACTGCCGTACTCCTACGAGCAGTACTTC. As protein: CASSPGLPYSYEQYF.